This T cell receptor (beta chain) appears in the sequencing data of a study of HIV-infected patients and healthy controls. Study-level findings and limits: When repertoires were size-matched, rare events in HIV-infected data became overweighted. Diversity differences between study cohorts were not due to their slight age and sex differences.

Roughly three months, about 14 weeks, into antiretroviral therapy, follow-up blood was collected. Whole blood was used without fractionation, so all unsorted peripheral T cells were included. As to this clonotype: Antigen: not known.

cDNA was made from 400 to 500 ng RNA using alpha and beta constant primers. Each of the alpha and beta chains got its own library through chain-specific third strand synthesis with indices. In TCRdb, the 5' RACE reads were re-called with MiXCR into one record per CDR3 protein. The table shows about 15,000 distinct CDR3 sequences, with around 10% occurring only once. Germline CDR1 SEHNR, CDR2 FQNEAQ (reference sequence). V was pared by 1 base and J by 3 bases, with 13 bases between. The CDR3 covers 16 residues. The chain recombines TRBV7-9 with TRBJ2-1, with a tentative D call TRBD1 (7 bases). The clonotype comes from an adult with HIV infection. The donor label of this sample is uncertain. The sample was blood, taken during antiretroviral therapy. CDR3: CASSLDAGGFYNEQFF. CDR3 nucleotide sequence: TGTGCCAGCAGCTTAGACGCAGGGGGGTTCTACAATGAGCAGTTCTTC.